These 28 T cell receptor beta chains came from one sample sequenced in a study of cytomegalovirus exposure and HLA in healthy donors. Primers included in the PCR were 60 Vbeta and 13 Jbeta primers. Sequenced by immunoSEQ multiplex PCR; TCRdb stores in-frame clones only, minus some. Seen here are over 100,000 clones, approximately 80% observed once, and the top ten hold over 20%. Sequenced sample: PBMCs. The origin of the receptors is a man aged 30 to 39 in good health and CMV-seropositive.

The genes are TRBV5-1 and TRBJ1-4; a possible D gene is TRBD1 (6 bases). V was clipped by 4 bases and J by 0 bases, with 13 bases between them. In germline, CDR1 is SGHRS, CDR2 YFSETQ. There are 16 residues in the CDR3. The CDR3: CASSPRGHSTNEKLFF. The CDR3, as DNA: TGCGCCAGCAGCCCCCGGGGACATTCAACTAATGAAAAACTGTTTTTT.

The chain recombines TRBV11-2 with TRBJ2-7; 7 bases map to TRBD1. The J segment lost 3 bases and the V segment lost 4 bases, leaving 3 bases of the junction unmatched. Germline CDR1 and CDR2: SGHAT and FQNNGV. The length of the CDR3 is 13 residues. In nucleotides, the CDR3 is TGTGCCAGCAGCTGGGGGACAGTCTACGAGCAGTACGTC. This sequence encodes CASSWGTVYEQYV.

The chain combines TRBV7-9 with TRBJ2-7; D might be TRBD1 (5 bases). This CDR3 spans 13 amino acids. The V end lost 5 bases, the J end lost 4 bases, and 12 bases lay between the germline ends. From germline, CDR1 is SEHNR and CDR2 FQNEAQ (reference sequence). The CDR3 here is CASSQRQSYEQYF. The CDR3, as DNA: TGTGCCAGCAGCCAAAGACAGAGTTACGAGCAGTACTTC.

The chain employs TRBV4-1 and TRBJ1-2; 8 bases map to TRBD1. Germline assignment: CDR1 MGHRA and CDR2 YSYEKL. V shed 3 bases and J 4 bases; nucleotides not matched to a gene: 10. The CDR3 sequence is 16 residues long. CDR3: CASSQDDRGAAYGYTF. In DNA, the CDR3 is TGCGCCAGCAGCCAGGATGACAGGGGAGCTGCCTATGGCTACACCTTC.

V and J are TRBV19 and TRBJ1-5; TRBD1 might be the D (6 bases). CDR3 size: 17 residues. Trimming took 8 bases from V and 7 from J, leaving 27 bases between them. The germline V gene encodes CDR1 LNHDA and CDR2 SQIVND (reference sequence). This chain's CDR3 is CASLGRGAEILSQPQHF. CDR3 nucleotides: TGTGCCAGTTTAGGCCGGGGGGCCGAAATCCTCAGCCAGCCCCAGCATTTT.

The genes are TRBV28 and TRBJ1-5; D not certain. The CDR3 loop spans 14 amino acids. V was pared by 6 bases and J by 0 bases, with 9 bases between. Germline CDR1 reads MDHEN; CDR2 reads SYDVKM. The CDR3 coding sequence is TGTGCCAGCAGGAGGCAGCATAGCAATCAGCCCCAGCATTTT. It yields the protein CASRRQHSNQPQHF.

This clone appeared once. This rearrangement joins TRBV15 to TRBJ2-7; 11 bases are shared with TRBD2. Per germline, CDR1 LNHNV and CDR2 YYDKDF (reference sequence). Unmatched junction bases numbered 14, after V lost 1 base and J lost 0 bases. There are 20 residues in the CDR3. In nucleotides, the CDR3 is TGTGCCACCAGCAGAGGGACTAGCGGGCCCGTCAACCTGAGCTCCTACGAGCAGTACGTC. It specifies CATSRGTSGPVNLSSYEQYV.

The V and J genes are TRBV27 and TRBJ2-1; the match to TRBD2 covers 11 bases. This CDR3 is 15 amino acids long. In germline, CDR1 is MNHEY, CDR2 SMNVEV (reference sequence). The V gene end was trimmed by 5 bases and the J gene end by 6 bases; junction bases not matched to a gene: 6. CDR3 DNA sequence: TGTGCCAGCAGTCTGGGACTAGCGGAACCCAATGAGCAGTTCTTC. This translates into CASSLGLAEPNEQFF.

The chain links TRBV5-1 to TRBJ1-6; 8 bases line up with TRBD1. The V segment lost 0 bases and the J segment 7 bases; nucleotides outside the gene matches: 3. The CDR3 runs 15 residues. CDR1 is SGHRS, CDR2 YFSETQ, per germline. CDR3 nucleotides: TGCGCCAGCAGCTTGGGACAGGGGTCAAATTCACCCCTCCACTTT. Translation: CASSLGQGSNSPLHF.

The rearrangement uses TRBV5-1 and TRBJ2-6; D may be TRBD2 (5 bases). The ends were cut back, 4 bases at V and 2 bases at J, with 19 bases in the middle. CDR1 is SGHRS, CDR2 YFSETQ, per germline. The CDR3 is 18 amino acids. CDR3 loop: CASSEYGLRVAGANVLTF. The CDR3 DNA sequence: TGCGCCAGCAGCGAATACGGACTCCGGGTAGCTGGGGCCAACGTCCTGACTTTC.

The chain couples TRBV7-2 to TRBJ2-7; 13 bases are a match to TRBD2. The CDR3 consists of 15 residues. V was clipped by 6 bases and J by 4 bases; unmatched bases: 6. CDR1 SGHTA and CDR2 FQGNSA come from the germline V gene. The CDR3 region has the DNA TGTGCCAGCAGGTCAAGGACTAGCGGGGGATACGAGCAGTACTTC. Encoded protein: CASRSRTSGGYEQYF.

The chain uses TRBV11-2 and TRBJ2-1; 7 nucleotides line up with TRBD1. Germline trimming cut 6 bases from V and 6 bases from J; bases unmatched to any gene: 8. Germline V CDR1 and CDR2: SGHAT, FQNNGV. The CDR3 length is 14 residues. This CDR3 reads CASRPGGRGNEQFF. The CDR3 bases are TGTGCCAGCAGGCCAGGGGGTCGGGGCAATGAGCAGTTCTTC.

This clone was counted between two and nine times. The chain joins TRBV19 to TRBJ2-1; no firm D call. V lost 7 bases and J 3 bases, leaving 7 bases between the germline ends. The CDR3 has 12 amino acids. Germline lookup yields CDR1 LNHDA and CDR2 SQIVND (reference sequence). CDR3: CASNSYYNEQFF. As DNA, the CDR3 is TGTGCCAGTAATTCCTACTACAATGAGCAGTTCTTC.

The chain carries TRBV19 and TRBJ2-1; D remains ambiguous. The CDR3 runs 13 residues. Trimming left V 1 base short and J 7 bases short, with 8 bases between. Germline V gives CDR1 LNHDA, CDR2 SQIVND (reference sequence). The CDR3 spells CASSIGARNEQFF. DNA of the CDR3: TGTGCCAGTAGTATAGGGGCCAGGAATGAGCAGTTCTTC.

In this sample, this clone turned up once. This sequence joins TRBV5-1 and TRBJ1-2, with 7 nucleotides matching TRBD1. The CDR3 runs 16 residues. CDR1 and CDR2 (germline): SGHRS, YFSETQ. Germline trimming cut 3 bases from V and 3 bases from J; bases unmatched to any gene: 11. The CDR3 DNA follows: TGCGCCAGCAGCTCCGGGTGGGGACAGAGATACTATGGCTACACCTTC. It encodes CASSSGWGQRYYGYTF.

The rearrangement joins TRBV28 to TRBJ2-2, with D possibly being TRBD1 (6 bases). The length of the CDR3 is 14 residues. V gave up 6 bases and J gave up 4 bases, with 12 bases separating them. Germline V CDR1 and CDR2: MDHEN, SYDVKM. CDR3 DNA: TGTGCCAGCAGCAAGCAGGGGACCACCGGGGAGCTGTTTTTT. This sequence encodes CASSKQGTTGELFF.

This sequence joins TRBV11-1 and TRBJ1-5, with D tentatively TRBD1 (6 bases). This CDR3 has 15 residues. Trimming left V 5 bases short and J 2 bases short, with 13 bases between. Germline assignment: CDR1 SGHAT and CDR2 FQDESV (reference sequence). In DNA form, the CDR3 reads TGTGCCAGCAGCCAAGACAGGCGGGGCAATCAGCCCCAGCATTTT. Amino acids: CASSQDRRGNQPQHF.

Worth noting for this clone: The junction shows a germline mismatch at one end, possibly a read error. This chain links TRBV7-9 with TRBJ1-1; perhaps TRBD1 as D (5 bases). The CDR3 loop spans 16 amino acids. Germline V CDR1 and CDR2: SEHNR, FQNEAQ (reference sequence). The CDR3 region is CSSSETLSDKNTEAFF. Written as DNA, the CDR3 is TGTTCCAGCAGCGAGACTCTATCGGACAAGAACACTGAAGCTTTCTTT.

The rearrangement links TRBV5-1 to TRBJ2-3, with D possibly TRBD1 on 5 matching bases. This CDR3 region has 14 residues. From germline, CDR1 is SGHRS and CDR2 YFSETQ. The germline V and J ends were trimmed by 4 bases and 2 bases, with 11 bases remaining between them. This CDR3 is CASSPQDPTDTQYF. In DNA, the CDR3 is TGCGCCAGCAGCCCACAGGATCCCACAGATACGCAGTATTTT.

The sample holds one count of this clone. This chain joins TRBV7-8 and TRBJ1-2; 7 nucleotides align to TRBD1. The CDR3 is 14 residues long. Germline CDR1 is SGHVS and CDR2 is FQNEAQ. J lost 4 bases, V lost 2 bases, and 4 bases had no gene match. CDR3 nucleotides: TGTGCCAGCAGCTTAAGACAGGGTGCCTATGGCTACACCTTC. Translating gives CASSLRQGAYGYTF.

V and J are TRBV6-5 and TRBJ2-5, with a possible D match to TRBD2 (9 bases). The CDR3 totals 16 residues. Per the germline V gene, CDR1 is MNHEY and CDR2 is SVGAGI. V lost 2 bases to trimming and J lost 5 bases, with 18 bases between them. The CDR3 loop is CASSYGGQAGGETQYF. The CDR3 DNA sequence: TGTGCCAGCAGTTACGGGGGACAGGCGGGAGGGGAGACCCAGTACTTC.

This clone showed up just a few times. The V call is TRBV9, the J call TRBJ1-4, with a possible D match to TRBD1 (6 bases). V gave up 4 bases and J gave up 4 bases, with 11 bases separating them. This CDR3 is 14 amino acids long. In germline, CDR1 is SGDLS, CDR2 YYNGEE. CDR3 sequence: CASSLSGVNEKLFF. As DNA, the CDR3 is TGTGCCAGCAGCCTTTCAGGGGTTAATGAAAAACTGTTTTTT.

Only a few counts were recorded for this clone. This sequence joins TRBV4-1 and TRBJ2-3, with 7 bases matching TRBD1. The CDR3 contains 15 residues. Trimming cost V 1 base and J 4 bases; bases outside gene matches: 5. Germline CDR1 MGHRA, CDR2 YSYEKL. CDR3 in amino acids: CASSQGFQGADTQYF. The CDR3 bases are TGCGCCAGCAGCCAAGGTTTCCAGGGGGCAGATACGCAGTATTTT.

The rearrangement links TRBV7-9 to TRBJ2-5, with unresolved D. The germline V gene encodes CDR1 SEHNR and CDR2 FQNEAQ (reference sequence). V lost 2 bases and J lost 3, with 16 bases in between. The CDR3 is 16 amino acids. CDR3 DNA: TGTGCCAGCAGCTTAACTTTAGGTCAGGCTAAAGAGACCCAGTACTTC. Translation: CASSLTLGQAKETQYF.

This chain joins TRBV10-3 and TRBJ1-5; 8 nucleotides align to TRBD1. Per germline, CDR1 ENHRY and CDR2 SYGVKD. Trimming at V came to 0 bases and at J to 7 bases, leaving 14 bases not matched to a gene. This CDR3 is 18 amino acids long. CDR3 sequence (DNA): TGTGCCATCAGTGAGTCGGGGCCTGGACAGGGTGCAGGGCAGCCCCAGCATTTT. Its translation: CAISESGPGQGAGQPQHF.

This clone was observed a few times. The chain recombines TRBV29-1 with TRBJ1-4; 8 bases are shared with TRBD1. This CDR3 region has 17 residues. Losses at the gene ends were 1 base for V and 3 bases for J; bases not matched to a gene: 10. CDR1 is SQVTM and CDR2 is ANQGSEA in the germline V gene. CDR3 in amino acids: CSVEGGTGPSPNEKLFF. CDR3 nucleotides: TGCAGCGTTGAAGGGGGGACAGGACCTTCACCTAATGAAAAACTGTTTTTT.

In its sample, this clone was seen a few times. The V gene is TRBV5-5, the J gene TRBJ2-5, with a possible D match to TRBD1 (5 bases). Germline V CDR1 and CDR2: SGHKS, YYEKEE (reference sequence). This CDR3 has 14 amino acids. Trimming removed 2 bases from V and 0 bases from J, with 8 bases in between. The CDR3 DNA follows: TGTGCCAGCAGCTTAGGGGCGTACCAAGAGACCCAGTACTTC. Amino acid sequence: CASSLGAYQETQYF. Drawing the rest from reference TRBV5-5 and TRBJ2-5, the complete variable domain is DAGVTQSPTHLIKTRGQQVTLRCSPISGHKSVSWYQQVLGQGPQFIFQYYEKEERGRGNFPDRFSARQFPNYSSELNVNALLLGDSALYLCASSLGAYQETQYFGPGTRLLVL.

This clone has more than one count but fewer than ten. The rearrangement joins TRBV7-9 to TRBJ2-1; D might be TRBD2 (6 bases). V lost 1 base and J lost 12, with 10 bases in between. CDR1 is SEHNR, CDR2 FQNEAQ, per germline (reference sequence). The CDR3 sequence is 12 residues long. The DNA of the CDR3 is TGTGCCAGCAGCTTAGGGAGGGTCGGGCAGTTCTTC. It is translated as CASSLGRVGQFF.